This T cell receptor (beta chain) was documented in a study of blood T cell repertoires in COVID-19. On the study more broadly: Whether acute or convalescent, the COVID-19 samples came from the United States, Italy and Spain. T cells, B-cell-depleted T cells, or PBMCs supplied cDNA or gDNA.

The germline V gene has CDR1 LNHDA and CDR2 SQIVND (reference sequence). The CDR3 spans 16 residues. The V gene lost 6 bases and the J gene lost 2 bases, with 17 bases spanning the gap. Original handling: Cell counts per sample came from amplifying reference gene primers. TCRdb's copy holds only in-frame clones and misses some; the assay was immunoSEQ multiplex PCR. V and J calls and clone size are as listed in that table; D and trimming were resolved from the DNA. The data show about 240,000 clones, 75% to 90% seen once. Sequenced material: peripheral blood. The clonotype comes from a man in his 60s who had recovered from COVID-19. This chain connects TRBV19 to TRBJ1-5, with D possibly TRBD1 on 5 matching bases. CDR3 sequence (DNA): TGTGCCAGTAGACCCGACAGTTGGATGGGCAATCAGCCCCAGCATTTT. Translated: CASRPDSWMGNQPQHF. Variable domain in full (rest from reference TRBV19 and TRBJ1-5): DGGITQSPKYLFRKEGQNVTLSCEQNLNHDAMYWYRQDPGQGLRLIYYSQIVNDFQKGDIAEGYSVSREKKESFPLTVTSAQKNPTAFYLCASRPDSWMGNQPQHFGDGTRLSIL.